The 29 T cell receptor beta chains presented below share a single source sample, sequenced in a study of blood T cells in healthy people across ages. The use of a sample-barcoded 5' primer and a J-beta primer mix characterized a second PCR of roughly 6 to 11 cycles. A single record per CDR3 protein comes from TCRdb applying MiXCR to the 5' RACE reads. The sample includes around 1.7 million distinct CDR3 sequences, approximately 28% of them seen just once. What was sequenced was blood. The receptors were gathered from a woman aged 30 to 39 in good health.

This clonotype was counted at least ten times. This chain uses TRBV5-1 with TRBJ2-7, with TRBD1 identical over 8 bases. The V gene end was trimmed by 4 bases and the J gene end by 5 bases; junction bases not matched to a gene: 8. This CDR3 contains 14 residues. CDR1 is SGHRS, CDR2 YFSETQ, per germline. CDR3 sequence reads: CASSAGDRLDEQYF. In DNA, the CDR3 is TGCGCCAGCAGCGCAGGGGACAGGTTGGACGAGCAGTACTTC.

A note on this clonotype: A read error may account for a junction end that differs from germline. This chain uses TRBV11-2 with TRBJ2-3; tentative D call: TRBD2 (6 bases). The CDR3 runs to 14 residues. The germline V gene encodes CDR1 SGHAT and CDR2 FQNNGV. The DNA for the CDR3 is TGTGCCTGCAGCCACCAGGAGGGGACAGATACGCAGTATTTT. This gives the protein CACSHQEGTDTQYF.

Concerning this clonotype: A read error is possible here, since a much larger clone lies one base away. The gene calls are TRBV2 and TRBJ2-1, with D hard to call. The J call may be in error: the DNA end matches TRBJ2-7 better. The CDR3 length is 15 residues. The germline V gene has CDR1 SNHLY and CDR2 FYNNEI. CDR3 DNA sequence: TGTGCCAGCAGTGTTTCTGCGAGCTCCTACAATGAGCAGTACTTC. Translated, it gives CASSVSASSYNEQYF.

This clonotype was observed at least ten times. The chain couples TRBV4-3 to TRBJ2-7, with D maybe TRBD2 (5 bases). The germline V and J ends were trimmed by 1 base and 3 bases, with 7 bases remaining between them. The CDR3 contains 13 residues. The germline V gene has CDR1 LGHNA and CDR2 YSLEER. This chain's CDR3 is CASSQVRDYEQYF. The DNA for the CDR3 is TGCGCCAGCAGCCAAGTCCGGGACTACGAGCAGTACTTC.

The J gene is TRBJ2-7, the V gene TRBV20-1; TRBD1 matches at 8 bases. TRBJ2-5 explains the end of the DNA better; the J call may be wrong. CDR3 size: 14 residues. Germline-derived CDR1 and CDR2 are DFQATT and SNEGSKA (reference sequence). In DNA, the CDR3 is TGCAGTGCTAGAGCCACCAGGGGGCTAGAGACCCAGTACTTC. It specifies CSARATRGLETQYF.

This clonotype was seen at least ten times. The J gene is TRBJ1-4, the V gene TRBV29-1; TRBD1 aligns across 7 bases. This CDR3 contains 12 residues. V shed 5 bases, J shed 6 bases, and the junction held 3 bases outside the gene matches. CDR1 is SQVTM, CDR2 ANQGSEA, per germline. DNA of the CDR3: TGCAGCGTTACAGGGGTAGATGAAAAACTGTTTTTT. It is translated as CSVTGVDEKLFF.

This clonotype was recorded a few times. V is TRBV20-1 and J is TRBJ2-5, with 7 bases matching TRBD1. Germline V gives CDR1 DFQATT, CDR2 SNEGSKA (reference sequence). Trimming at V came to 1 base and at J to 1 base, leaving 3 bases not matched to a gene. The CDR3 covers 14 residues. CDR3 sequence (DNA): TGCAGTGCTAGAGTTGAGGGGGCCCAAGAGACCCAGTACTTC. Encoded protein: CSARVEGAQETQYF.

There are a few counts of this clonotype. The rearrangement uses TRBV7-2 and TRBJ2-7; 8 bases are shared with TRBD2. V trimming: 2 bases; J trimming: 0 bases; junction bases outside the gene matches: 3. The CDR3 consists of 15 residues. The germline gives CDR1 SGHTA, CDR2 FQGNSA. The CDR3 nucleotides read TGTGCCAGCAGCTTAAGCGGGAGCGCCTCCTACGAGCAGTACTTC. It yields the protein CASSLSGSASYEQYF.

This clonotype occurred a few times. The chain carries TRBV20-1 and TRBJ1-1, with D perhaps matching TRBD1 (6 bases). Trimming shortened V by 1 base and J by 5 bases, and 14 bases separated the two germline ends. CDR3 length equals 14 residues. Germline loops: CDR1 DFQATT, CDR2 SNEGSKA (reference sequence). In DNA, the CDR3 is TGCAGTGCTAGAGGACGGGGGCGCAGAACTGAAGCTTTCTTT. Protein product: CSARGRGRRTEAFF.

In this sample, this clonotype turned up a few times. A read error may produce the germline difference seen at one junction end. The chain employs TRBV6-6 and TRBJ1-1; the D gene is possibly TRBD1 (6 bases). The CDR3 covers 13 residues. The germline CDR1 and CDR2 sequences are MNHNY and SVGAGI (reference sequence). DNA for the CDR3: TGTGCCTGCAGTAGGGACATCCAGCCGAGCGCTTTCTTT. This sequence encodes CACSRDIQPSAFF.

The chain carries TRBV7-2 and TRBJ2-1; D might be TRBD2 (6 bases). The length of the CDR3 is 18 residues. Deletions cut 7 bases from V and 2 bases from J, with 24 bases between. Germline CDR1 SGHTA, CDR2 FQGNSA. The DNA of the CDR3 is TGTGCCAGCAACTTGTACCGGGGGTCTACCAATCCCTACAATGAGCAGTTCTTC. Encoded protein: CASNLYRGSTNPYNEQFF.

The chain uses TRBV7-9 and TRBJ2-3, with 9 bases that match TRBD2. Germline-derived CDR1 and CDR2 are SEHNR and FQNEAQ (reference sequence). The V and J ends lost 3 bases and 0 bases, in that order; junction bases with no gene match: 7. The CDR3 is 17 amino acids. CDR3 coding DNA: TGTGCCAGCAGCTTTCCACTTAGCGGGGGAAGCACAGATACGCAGTATTTT. Its translation is CASSFPLSGGSTDTQYF.

V and J are TRBV20-1 and TRBJ1-1; perhaps TRBD1 as D (6 bases). In germline, CDR1 is DFQATT, CDR2 SNEGSKA (reference sequence). The CDR3 loop spans 12 amino acids. Trimming shortened V by 3 bases and J by 6 bases, and 11 bases separated the two germline ends. This chain's CDR3 is CSASKQGPEAFF. DNA of the CDR3: TGCAGTGCTAGCAAACAGGGCCCTGAAGCTTTCTTT.

This clonotype turned up a few times. The chain employs TRBV9 and TRBJ1-6, with TRBD1 matching over 7 bases. Germline trimming cut 0 bases from V and 1 base from J; bases unmatched to any gene: 7. The CDR3 has 18 residues. Germline CDR1 and CDR2: SGDLS and YYNGEE. The CDR3 region is CASSVDPDRASYNSPLHF. The CDR3 DNA is TGTGCCAGCAGCGTAGACCCCGACAGGGCGTCCTATAATTCACCCCTCCACTTT.

A few counts support this clonotype. The CDR3 nucleotides read TGTGCCAGCAGCCCGAGCCAAACTGGACAGGGCTACGAGCAGTACTTC. The encoded protein is CASSPSQTGQGYEQYF. The chain uses TRBV9 and TRBJ2-7; 8 bases agree with TRBD1. The germline V gene has CDR1 SGDLS and CDR2 YYNGEE. The CDR3 sequence is 16 residues long. J gave up 3 bases and V 4 bases, and 12 bases lay outside the gene matches. Full variable domain (rest looked up from reference TRBV9 and TRBJ2-7): DSGVTQTPKHLITATGQRVTLRCSPRSGDLSVYWYQQSLDQGLQFLIQYYNGEERAKGNILERFSAQQFPDLHSELNLSSLELGDSALYFCASSPSQTGQGYEQYFGPGTRLTVT.

The chain employs TRBV4-2 and TRBJ2-7; D uncertain. The CDR3 spans 16 residues. V lost 0 bases and J 0 bases, leaving 12 bases between the germline ends. In germline, CDR1 is LGHNA, CDR2 YNFKEQ. The CDR3 bases are TGTGCCAGCAGCCAAGAGGTCAGGTTGTACTCCTACGAGCAGTACTTC. Its translation: CASSQEVRLYSYEQYF.

The chain couples TRBV4-2 to TRBJ1-5; perhaps TRBD1 as D (6 bases). CDR3 length: 18 amino acids. Germline V CDR1 and CDR2: LGHNA, YNFKEQ. Trimming took off 1 base at V and 2 bases at J, with 18 bases between the two ends. The CDR3 nucleotides read TGTGCCAGCAGCCAAGTGGGGACATGGGGCGAAGGCAATCAGCCCCAGCATTTT. Translation: CASSQVGTWGEGNQPQHF.

V and J are TRBV5-1 and TRBJ2-3, with D perhaps assigned TRBD1 or TRBD2 (5 bases each). This CDR3 comprises 14 residues. Trimming left V 4 bases short and J 8 bases short, with 17 bases between. From germline, CDR1 is SGHRS and CDR2 YFSETQ. This CDR3 is CASSRDGVKRTQYF. The CDR3 nucleotides are TGCGCCAGCAGCCGGGACGGAGTGAAGCGTACGCAGTATTTT.

This clonotype has more than one count but fewer than ten. The chain combines TRBV28 with TRBJ2-7; either TRBD1 or TRBD2 may fit D (5 bases each). Germline lookup yields CDR1 MDHEN and CDR2 SYDVKM. This CDR3 comprises 14 residues. The V and J ends lost 2 bases and 7 bases respectively, with 15 bases between them. The CDR3 coding sequence is TGTGCCAGCAGTTTAGCCCGAGGGGCAGGTGAGCAGTACTTC. It codes for CASSLARGAGEQYF.

There are a few counts of this clonotype. This may be a read error, as it is one base from a much larger clone. The V call is TRBV29-1, the J call TRBJ2-7; TRBD1 might be the D (6 bases). Trimming left V 4 bases short and J 2 bases short, with 21 bases between. The CDR3 extends over 16 amino acids. CDR1 is SQVTM, CDR2 ANQGSEA, per germline. CDR3 DNA: TGCAGCGTTGCCGTTACTCGGCCAGAGGGGGCCTACGAGCAGTACTTC. Translating gives CSVAVTRPEGAYEQYF.

This clonotype was counted ten times or more. The chain uses TRBV15 and TRBJ2-1; 9 bases line up with TRBD1. The CDR3 runs 16 residues. Germline CDR1 reads LNHNV; CDR2 reads YYDKDF (reference sequence). Losses at the gene ends were 7 bases for V and 4 bases for J; bases not matched to a gene: 11. The CDR3 nucleotides are TGTGCCACCACCGACTTTACAGGGGGCCTTTACAATGAGCAGTTCTTC. This encodes CATTDFTGGLYNEQFF.

This clonotype was counted at least ten times. CDR3: CASTGFEQFF. CDR3 nucleotides: TGTGCCAGCACTGGATTTGAGCAGTTCTTC. The genes are TRBV2 and TRBJ2-1; the D is unclear. The V and J ends lost 7 bases and 9 bases respectively, with 7 bases between them. From germline, CDR1 is SNHLY and CDR2 FYNNEI. The CDR3 runs to 10 residues.

The genes are TRBV6-5 and TRBJ2-3; the D gene is possibly TRBD2 (5 bases). The V and J ends lost 0 bases and 1 base respectively, with 8 bases between them. Germline-derived CDR1 and CDR2 are MNHEY and SVGAGI. The CDR3 is made up of 15 amino acids. In DNA, the CDR3 is TGTGCCAGCAGTTACTCGAGCGGACGCACAGATACGCAGTATTTT. It encodes CASSYSSGRTDTQYF.

The chain links TRBV19 to TRBJ2-1; 8 bases map to TRBD2. Germline CDR1 and CDR2: LNHDA and SQIVND (reference sequence). Trimming removed 4 bases from V and 9 bases from J; junction bases left unmatched: 11. The CDR3 length is 15 residues. As DNA, the CDR3 is TGTGCCAGTAGTAGAGGGACTAGGTTGTCCGGTGAGCAGTTCTTC. This sequence encodes CASSRGTRLSGEQFF.

The chain carries TRBV7-2 and TRBJ2-5; D may be TRBD1 or TRBD2 (5 bases each). Per the germline V gene, CDR1 is SGHTA and CDR2 is FQGNSA. The V end lost 6 bases, the J end lost 0 bases, and 17 bases lay between the germline ends. This CDR3 contains 16 residues. CDR3 amino acids: CASRSELGAYQETQYF. The CDR3 region has the DNA TGTGCCAGCAGATCTGAACTAGGGGCCTACCAAGAGACCCAGTACTTC.

This clonotype was recorded a few times. A read error may produce the germline difference seen at one junction end. The rearrangement links TRBV12-3 or TRBV12-4 to TRBJ2-5, with 11 bases that match TRBD2. The CDR3 is 16 residues long. The CDR3 bases are TGTGCCAGCAGTTTACTGGGGGTAGCGGGAGGGCGGACCAAGTACTTC. Protein: CASSLLGVAGGRTKYF.

The J gene is TRBJ2-6, the V gene TRBV7-9; D is unclear. Trimming took 2 bases from V and 0 from J, leaving 5 bases between them. The CDR3 spans 15 residues. Germline-derived CDR1 and CDR2 are SEHNR and FQNEAQ (reference sequence). The CDR3 is CASSLHGSGANVLTF. The CDR3 DNA sequence: TGTGCCAGCAGCTTACATGGCTCTGGGGCCAACGTCCTGACTTTC.

Comments on this clonotype: A much larger clone sits a single nucleotide away, making a read error possible. The chain links TRBV6-1 to TRBJ2-1, with a weak D call TRBD2 (6 bases). The CDR3 covers 13 residues. CDR1 and CDR2 from the germline V gene are MNHNS and SASEGT. Trimming took 2 bases from V and 13 from J, leaving 15 bases between them. CDR3 coding DNA: TGTGCCAGCAGTGAAATAGCGGAAGAGACCCAGTTCTTC. This codes for CASSEIAEETQFF.

CDR3 in DNA: TGTGCCACTACTAGCGACAGCTCTGACTCACCCCTCCACTTT. It is translated as CATTSDSSDSPLHF. The chain uses TRBV10-3 and TRBJ1-6; D is possibly TRBD1 (5 bases). The ends were cut back, 10 bases at V and 10 bases at J, with 20 bases in the middle. Germline assignment: CDR1 ENHRY and CDR2 SYGVKD. This CDR3 region has 14 residues.